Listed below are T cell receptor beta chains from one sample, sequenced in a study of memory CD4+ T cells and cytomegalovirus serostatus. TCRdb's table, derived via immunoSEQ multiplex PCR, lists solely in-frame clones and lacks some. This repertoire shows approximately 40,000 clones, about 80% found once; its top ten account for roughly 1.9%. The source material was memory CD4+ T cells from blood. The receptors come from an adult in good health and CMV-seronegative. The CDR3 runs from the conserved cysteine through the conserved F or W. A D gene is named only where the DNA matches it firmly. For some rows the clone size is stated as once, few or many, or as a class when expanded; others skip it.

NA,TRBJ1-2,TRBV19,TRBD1,CASRPQTGNYGYTF,TGTGCCAGTAGACCACAGACAGGGAACTATGGCTACACCTTC
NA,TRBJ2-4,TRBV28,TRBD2,CASSLSRGLAGLQYF,TGTGCCAGCAGTTTATCCAGAGGACTAGCGGGACTTCAGTACTTC
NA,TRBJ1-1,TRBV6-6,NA,CASRTETGKAEAFF,TGTGCCAGCCGCACCGAGACAGGAAAGGCTGAAGCTTTCTTT
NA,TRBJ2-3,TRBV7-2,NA,CASSIRTITDTQYF,TGTGCCAGCAGCATCCGGACTATTACAGATACGCAGTATTTT
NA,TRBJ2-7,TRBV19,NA,CASSRGTGFPEQYF,TGTGCCAGTAGTAGGGGAACAGGCTTCCCCGAGCAGTACTTC
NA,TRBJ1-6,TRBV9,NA,CASSVAGYNSPLHF,TGTGCCAGCAGCGTAGCCGGTTATAATTCACCCCTCCACTTT
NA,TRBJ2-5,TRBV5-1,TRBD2,CASSPTSGEETQYF,TGCGCCAGCAGCCCGACTAGCGGGGAAGAGACCCAGTACTTC
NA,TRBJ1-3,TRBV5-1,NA,CASSLSSGNTIYF,TGCGCCAGCAGCTTGAGCTCTGGAAACACCATATATTTT
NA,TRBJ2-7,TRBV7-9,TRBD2,CASSSWTSGGSYEQYF,TGTGCCAGCAGCTCTTGGACTAGCGGGGGTTCCTACGAGCAGTACTTC
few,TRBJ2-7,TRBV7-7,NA,CARFKGPGYF,TGTGCTAGGTTTAAGGGCCCGGGGTACTTC
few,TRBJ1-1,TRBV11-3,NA,CASSPRTALNTEAFF,TGTGCCAGCAGCCCTCGGACAGCATTGAACACTGAAGCTTTCTTT
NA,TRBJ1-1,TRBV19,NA,CASRTHRDGYISAFF,TGTGCCAGTAGAACTCACAGGGATGGGTATATTTCGGCTTTCTTT
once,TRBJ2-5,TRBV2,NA,CASSWGQGGVETQYF,TGTGCCAGTAGCTGGGGGCAGGGGGGTGTAGAGACCCAGTACTTC
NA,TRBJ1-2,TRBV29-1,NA,CSVEEEIYGYTF,TGCAGCGTTGAGGAGGAAATCTATGGCTACACCTTC
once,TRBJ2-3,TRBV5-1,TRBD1,CARTGVNSDTQYF,TGCGCCAGGACAGGGGTGAACTCTGATACGCAGTATTTT
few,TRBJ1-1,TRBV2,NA,CASRDQLGTTEAFF,TGTGCCAGCAGAGACCAACTCGGTACCACTGAAGCTTTCTTT
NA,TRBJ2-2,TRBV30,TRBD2,CAWRAARWTSGGLFF,TGTGCCTGGAGGGCAGCTCGCTGGACTAGCGGGGGCTTATTTTTT
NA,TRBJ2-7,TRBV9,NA,CASSGMGQGKDEQYF,TGTGCCAGCAGCGGCATGGGACAAGGCAAGGACGAGCAGTACTTC
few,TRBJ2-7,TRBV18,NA,CASSPLGGGEQYF,TGTGCCAGCTCACCATTGGGAGGGGGCGAGCAGTACTTC
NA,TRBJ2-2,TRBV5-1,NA,CASSGASSMFSTGELFF,TGCGCCAGCAGCGGTGCCAGCTCCATGTTCTCGACCGGGGAGCTGTTTTTT
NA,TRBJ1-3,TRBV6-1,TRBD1,CASSPGQMTTIYF,TGTGCCAGCAGCCCGGGACAGATGACCACCATATATTTT
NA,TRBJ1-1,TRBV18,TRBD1,CASSPPNNRGARTEAFF,TGTGCCAGCTCACCACCCAACAACAGGGGCGCACGCACTGAAGCTTTCTTT
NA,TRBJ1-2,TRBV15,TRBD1,CATSRGTGGIYGYTF,TGTGCCACCAGCAGGGGGACAGGGGGGATCTATGGCTACACCTTC
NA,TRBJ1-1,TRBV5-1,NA,CASSAGGGINTEAFF,TGCGCCAGCAGCGCGGGAGGGGGAATTAACACTGAAGCTTTCTTT
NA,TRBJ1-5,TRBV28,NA,CASSLMVYVNQPQHF,TGTGCCAGCAGTTTGATGGTTTATGTCAATCAGCCCCAGCATTTT
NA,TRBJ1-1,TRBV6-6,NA,CASTPPGYGSTEAFF,TGTGCCAGCACTCCGCCGGGTTATGGATCCACTGAAGCTTTCTTT
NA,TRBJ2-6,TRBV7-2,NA,CASSKDSGANVLTF,TGTGCCAGCAGCAAGGACTCTGGGGCCAACGTCCTGACTTTC
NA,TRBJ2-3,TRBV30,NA,CAWSATGTPSDTQYF,TGTGCCTGGAGTGCAACGGGGACCCCCTCGGATACGCAGTATTTT
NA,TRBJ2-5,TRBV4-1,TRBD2,CASSQMTSGGPIRKETQYF,TGCGCCAGCAGCCAAATGACTAGCGGGGGGCCCATTCGGAAAGAGACCCAGTACTTC
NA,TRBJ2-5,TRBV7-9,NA,CASSLSSRGETQYF,TGTGCCAGCAGCTTAAGTTCCAGGGGAGAGACCCAGTACTTC
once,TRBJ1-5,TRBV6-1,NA,CASSTGTLPQPQHF,TGTGCCAGCAGCACCGGGACTCTTCCTCAGCCCCAGCATTTT
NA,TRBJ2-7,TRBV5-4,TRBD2,CASSFRGGPAEQYF,TGTGCCAGCAGCTTTCGGGGAGGGCCCGCCGAGCAGTACTTC
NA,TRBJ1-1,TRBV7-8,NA,CASSLMRRLNTEAFF,TGTGCCAGCAGCCTTATGCGGCGACTGAACACTGAAGCTTTCTTT
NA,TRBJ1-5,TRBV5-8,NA,CASSLWGNQPQHF,TGTGCCAGCAGCTTGTGGGGGAATCAGCCCCAGCATTTT
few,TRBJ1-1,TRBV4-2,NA,CASSPSVGNTEAFF,TGTGCCAGCAGTCCAAGTGTTGGAAACACTGAAGCTTTCTTT
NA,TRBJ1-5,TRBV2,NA,CASSSGSGQPQHF,TGTGCCAGCAGTTCAGGGTCCGGGCAGCCCCAGCATTTT
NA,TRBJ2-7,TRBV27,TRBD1,CASSSYRGVTLYEQYF,TGTGCCAGCAGTTCATACAGGGGCGTTACTCTCTACGAGCAGTACTTC
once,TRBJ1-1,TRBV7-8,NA,CASSLAWQPNTEAFF,TGTGCCAGCAGCTTAGCATGGCAGCCGAACACTGAAGCTTTCTTT
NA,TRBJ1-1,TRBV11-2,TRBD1,CASSSVQGSPEAFF,TGTGCCAGCAGCTCGGTACAGGGGAGCCCTGAAGCTTTCTTT
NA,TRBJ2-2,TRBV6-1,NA,CASRGHGNTGELFF,TGTGCCAGCAGGGGTCATGGGAACACCGGGGAGCTGTTTTTT
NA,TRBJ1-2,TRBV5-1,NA,CASSLGRGGDYGYTF,TGCGCCAGCAGCTTGGGCCGGGGGGGAGACTATGGCTACACCTTC
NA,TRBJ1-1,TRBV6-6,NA,CASSYIAGTEAFF,TGTGCCAGCAGTTACATCGCGGGCACTGAAGCTTTCTTT
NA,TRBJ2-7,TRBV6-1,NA,CASSAASSYEQYF,TGTGCCAGCAGTGCGGCCAGTTCCTACGAGCAGTACTTC
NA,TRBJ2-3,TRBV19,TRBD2,CASSIGIGLGTDTQYF,TGTGCCAGTAGTATCGGAATAGGACTAGGTACAGATACGCAGTATTTT
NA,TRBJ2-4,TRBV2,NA,CASSDGRGKNIQYF,TGTGCCAGCAGTGATGGGCGGGGCAAAAACATTCAGTACTTC
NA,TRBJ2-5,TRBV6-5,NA,CASSNPGIQETQYF,TGTGCCAGCAGTAACCCAGGGATCCAAGAGACCCAGTACTTC